This T cell receptor (beta chain) was sequenced for a study of blood T cell repertoires in COVID-19. Whole-study context: Donors in the United States, Italy and Spain gave samples during acute or convalescent COVID-19. The analysed material was cDNA or gDNA that came from T cells, B-cell-depleted T cells, or PBMCs.

Original methodology: Nucleated cell number was recorded as an estimate derived from reference gene primer amplification. Measured with immunoSEQ multiplex PCR; TCRdb has only the in-frame clones, and not every one. V, J and clone size derive from that table, while D and trimming were established from the DNA sequence. The sample consists of about 62,000 clones, approximately 92% of them appearing once. The Seattle patients, enrolled during active infection, were followed longitudinally. This CDR3 is 13 amino acids long. The V gene lost 2 bases and the J gene lost 1 base, with 3 bases spanning the gap. CDR1 is KGHSH, CDR2 LQKENI, per germline.

This chain links TRBV18 with TRBJ1-5; D ambiguous. The TCR sequence derives from an older woman with COVID-19, enrolled during active disease. Sequencing used peripheral blood. The CDR3 coding sequence is TGTGCCAGCTCACCAGAGAGCAATCAGCCCCAGCATTTT. This translates into CASSPESNQPQHF.